This TCR beta chain was identified in a study of blood T cells in healthy people across ages (dated by TCRdb to about 2015). The study in broad terms: In model experiments, template switching captured about one uniquely barcoded TCR beta cDNA molecule for every two T cells. The study analyzed two additional independent replicas of 1 million unique cDNA reads from the same blood draw for two donors, one aged 18 to 29 and one aged 80 or older. Using deep sequencing normalized with unique cDNA molecular identifiers, the study measured how TCR beta repertoire diversity changes with age. To avoid experimental bias, donors of different ages were randomly spread across the sequencing lanes. Donors were grouped into four age groups: young (average 16 years), middle-aged (about 38), aged (62) and long-lived (around 82).

Points the paper makes about the study in general: The CMV infection status of donors was not known, potentially confounding age-related changes in expanded clonotypes. Observed TCR beta diversity per million T cells fell roughly linearly with age, and a significant reduction was already apparent by age roughly 40. Since profiling was done on bulk unsorted PBMCs, naive and antigen-experienced compartments could not be conclusively compared. Estimates of total diversity based on one million sequenced T cells were considered lower bounds and underestimates. The long-lived group showed more naive CD4+ T cells, fewer expanded clones and increased TCR diversity than the aged group, suggesting age selection. There was a strong correlation between observed TCR beta diversity and the percentage of naive T cells measured by flow cytometry.

On this clonotype itself: Its cognate antigen has yet to be identified. One base away there is no much larger clone; base qualities are not given.

Including cysteine and phenylalanine, the CDR3 has 12 amino acids. Only the CDR3 portion is preserved as DNA: 36 bases, with reading frame beginning at the first base. CDR1 and CDR2, per the germline V gene, are SQVTM and ANQGSEA. Between the V and J ends, shortened by 6 bases and 12 bases respectively, the junction contains 21 bases. Donors were around 37 systemically healthy Caucasian individuals from Russia aged roughly 6 to 100 years. Approximately 9.7 milliliters of peripheral blood were drawn from each donor into EDTA-treated Vacutainer tubes. Ficoll-Paque density-gradient centrifugation was used to isolate PBMCs, with at least 6 million obtained per sample. Trizol reagent was used to extract total RNA from PBMCs, with at least 5 micrograms per sample. For every donor, flow cytometry on a PBMC aliquot measured the percentage of naive CD45RAhigh/CD27high T cells. The protocol used for the library was 5' RACE. Sequencing was carried out with an Illumina HiSeq 2500. A second PCR of roughly 7 to 11 cycles was performed with a sample-barcoded 5' primer and a J-beta primer mix. A template-switch 5' adaptor carrying 12 random nucleotides introduced a unique molecular identifier onto each TCR beta cDNA molecule. Each sample yielded at least 3 million CDR3-containing paired-end reads. The Mint cDNA synthesis kit, primed by a TRBC-specific oligonucleotide, was used to synthesize first-strand cDNA from all RNA. All cDNA was treated with uracil-DNA glycosylase and then went through a first 18-cycle PCR with the universal primers M1SS and BC2_uni_R. Under the source paper's analysis protocol: Each sample was normalized by randomly selecting 1 million high-quality reads, each carrying a distinct molecular identifier. Instead of being binned into consensus sequences, reads that shared molecular identifiers were thrown out. MiTCR, with a Q25 quality threshold and the strictest error-elimination algorithm, was used for CDR3 identification, clonotype clustering and error correction. A nonparametric unseen species model with Euler transformation was used to estimate lower-bound total TCR beta diversity. TCRdb reanalyzed the raw reads on its own, using fastp at Q25 for trimming and MiXCR for clone calling, and kept in-frame beta chains. Rows merge per CDR3 protein into single entries with the most common DNA and genes. These V and J calls derive from TCRdb rather than the authors' analysis. Recorded for this sample are about 1.4 million distinct CDR3 sequences; 45% to 70% of them occurred a single time. The top ten constitute over 5% of the sample.

Recombination connected TRBV29-1 to TRBJ2-7, with an unclear D gene assignment. The sequence was collected from a man aged 18 to 29 in good health. Sample: blood. Here is the DNA: TGCAGCGTCGAGGAGTTAAAAGAGACCCCGTACTTC. It specifies CSVEELKETPYF.